Given below is one T cell receptor (beta chain) in context. Its antigen is currently unknown. The sample originates from a study of response to subunit inactivated influenza vaccine. Study-wide results and limits: Each seasonal influenza vaccination, the authors suggested, recruits few new T cells.

TCRdb re-analysed the RT-PCR reads in MiXCR, keeping a single row per CDR3 protein. The sample has around 850,000 distinct CDR3 sequences, less than 20% seen once; the top ten hold approximately 11%. The CDR3 is 14 amino acids. The ends were cut back, 2 bases at V and 7 bases at J, with 11 bases in the middle. The starting material was PBMCs from blood, obtained 5 days after vaccination. The source of this sequence is a man in his fifties or sixties who received an inactivated influenza vaccine. The J gene is TRBJ1-4, the V gene TRBV12-3 or TRBV12-4, with D possibly being TRBD1 (6 bases). The CDR3 sequence is CASSLLGAREKLFF. The CDR3 nucleotides are TGTGCCAGCAGTTTACTGGGGGCTCGTGAAAAACTGTTTTTT.